This T cell receptor (beta chain) was found in a study of T cells in Graves' hyperthyroidism and ophthalmopathy. General observations from the study: Blood also carried most thyroid clonotypes expanded above 0.001.

This clonotype was observed a handful of times. Its specificity is not known. Template material for amplifying TCR beta CDR3 regions consisted of RNA transcripts. HTBI primers were used for first-round RT-PCR of the TCR CDR3. Each CDR3 protein is one row after TCRdb ran MiXCR on the multiplex PCR reads. The sample comprises 300,000 to 450,000 distinct CDR3 sequences, roughly 25% of which are singletons, and around four fifths rests with the top ten. The sequencing input was blood. The TCR was taken from a man aged 50-60 years with Graves' hyperthyroidism.

CDR3 sequence: CSARDLSSLAGIGNEQFF. The CDR3 DNA is TGCAGTGCTAGAGATCTCTCTTCACTAGCGGGGATTGGCAATGAGCAGTTCTTC. The V and J genes are TRBV20-1 and TRBJ2-1; 10 bases agree with TRBD2. The J segment lost 6 bases and the V segment lost 0 bases, leaving 14 bases of the junction unmatched. The CDR3 is 18 amino acids. Germline CDR1 reads DFQATT; CDR2 reads SNEGSKA (reference sequence).